These T cell receptor beta chains were read from a single sample in a study of T cell responses to AZD1222 COVID-19 vaccine. Libraries were prepared by immunoSEQ multiplex PCR; TCRdb keeps only in-frame clonotypes and omits some of them. The table shows 55,000 to 70,000 clones, with around four fifths occurring only once. Sequenced material: peripheral blood, taken on day 0 of AZD1222 vaccination. These receptors all come from an adult in good health. Both conserved end residues are part of each CDR3. D genes are given only for firm matches.

TRBJ2-5,NA,TRBV18,CVSSLLRGQETQYF
TRBJ2-2,TRBD1,TRBV5-1,CASSFSGQGVPGELFF
TRBJ2-7,NA,TRBV6-5,CASSFRVGYEQYF
TRBJ1-2,NA,TRBV7-2,CASSFSNGEYGYTF
TRBJ1-4,NA,TRBV30,CAWSVGTSTNEKLFF
TRBJ2-6,TRBD2,TRBV9,CASSRTSGTSGANVLTF
TRBJ2-2,TRBD2,TRBV10-3,CAISEEPAGGNTGELFF
TRBJ2-5,TRBD2,TRBV9,CASSVGQTSGYQETQYF
TRBJ1-1,TRBD1,TRBV7-9,CASSWDRGSTEAFF
TRBJ1-2,NA,TRBV3-1/TRBV3-2,CASSQWEGGNYGYTF
TRBJ1-6,NA,TRBV4-1,CASSQDQREISASPLHF
TRBJ2-5,NA,TRBV7-9,CASSLGQGGQETQYF
TRBJ2-7,TRBD2,TRBV5-1,CASSVGLAGGLSYEQYF
TRBJ2-2,NA,TRBV7-2,CASSVEPLFLGELFF
TRBJ2-5,TRBD2,TRBV13,CASRRRGAQETQYF
TRBJ1-4,NA,TRBV7-6,CASSLGYGGGATNEKLFF
TRBJ1-3,NA,TRBV4-1,CASSQELYRDRRSGNTIYF
TRBJ1-3,TRBD1,TRBV25-1,CASSEWGQGKGNTIYF
TRBJ2-7,TRBD1,TRBV28,CASSFRTGGSTYEQYF
TRBJ1-2,NA,TRBV27,CASTKWASEKGNGYTF
TRBJ2-3,NA,TRBV25-1,CASRTSNSDTQYF
TRBJ2-7,NA,TRBV4-2,CASSQDQQYEQYF
TRBJ1-6,NA,TRBV4-3,CASSQEWGFYRSPLHF
TRBJ2-2,TRBD1,TRBV5-1,CASSFGQGGGELFF
TRBJ2-7,NA,TRBV7-8,CASSLFQGGHEQYF
TRBJ1-2,NA,TRBV3-1/TRBV3-2,CASSHSATGYTF
TRBJ1-5,TRBD1,TRBV18,CASSEGQGVNQPQHF
TRBJ1-1,NA,TRBV27,CASRGGTEAFF
TRBJ1-5,TRBD1,TRBV6-2/TRBV6-3,CASSPNQYRGRREPQHF
TRBJ2-1,NA,TRBV7-9,CASSLYSWPLSSYNEQFF
TRBJ1-6,NA,TRBV28,CASFKNSPLHF
TRBJ1-4,TRBD1,TRBV30,CAWRTGGFDEKLFF
TRBJ1-6,NA,TRBV29-1,CSVEFTNSPLHF
TRBJ1-5,NA,TRBV29-1,CSVGAENQPQHF
TRBJ1-6,NA,TRBV6-6,CASSYSEENSPLHF
TRBJ2-7,NA,TRBV27,CASSSGTYEQYF